There are many counts of the clone carrying this T cell receptor beta chain. Time point: sample taken at primary tumor resection. Samples came from 60 to 75 TRACERx patients with untreated early-stage lung cancer. Researchers sequenced whole RNA taken from tumor, nontumor lung or frozen PBMC without sorting. The data are from a study of spatial heterogeneity in lung cancer. TCRdb ran MiXCR on the 5' RACE reads and lists one entry per CDR3 protein. The table shows about 23,000 distinct CDR3 sequences, with 4% to 5% occurring only once. This CDR3 region has 15 residues. The V gene's germline CDR1 is MDHEN and CDR2 SYDVKM. V dropped 3 bases and J dropped 0 bases, with 12 bases sitting between them.

The sequences come from PBMCs, collected at surgery. The J gene is TRBJ2-7, the V gene TRBV28, with D possibly being TRBD1 (6 bases). The receptor was derived from a male donor with early-stage non-small cell lung cancer. CDR3 loop: CASSFFRGFSYEQYF. In nucleotides, the CDR3 is TGTGCCAGCAGTTTTTTTAGGGGGTTCTCCTACGAGCAGTACTTC.